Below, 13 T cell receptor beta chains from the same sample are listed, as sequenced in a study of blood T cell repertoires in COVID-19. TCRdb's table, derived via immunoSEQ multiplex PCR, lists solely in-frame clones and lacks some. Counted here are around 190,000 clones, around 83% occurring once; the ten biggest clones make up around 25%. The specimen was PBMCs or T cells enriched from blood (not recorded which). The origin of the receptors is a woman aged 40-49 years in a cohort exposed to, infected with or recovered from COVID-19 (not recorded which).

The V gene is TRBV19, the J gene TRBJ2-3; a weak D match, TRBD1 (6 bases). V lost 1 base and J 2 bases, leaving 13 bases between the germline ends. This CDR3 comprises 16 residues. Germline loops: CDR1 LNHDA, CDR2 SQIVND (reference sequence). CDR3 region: CASSIARQAFTDTQYF. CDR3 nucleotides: TGTGCCAGTAGTATAGCCAGACAGGCCTTCACAGATACGCAGTATTTT. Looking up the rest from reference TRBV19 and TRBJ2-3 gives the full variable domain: DGGITQSPKYLFRKEGQNVTLSCEQNLNHDAMYWYRQDPGQGLRLIYYSQIVNDFQKGDIAEGYSVSREKKESFPLTVTSAQKNPTAFYLCASSIARQAFTDTQYFGPGTRLTVL.

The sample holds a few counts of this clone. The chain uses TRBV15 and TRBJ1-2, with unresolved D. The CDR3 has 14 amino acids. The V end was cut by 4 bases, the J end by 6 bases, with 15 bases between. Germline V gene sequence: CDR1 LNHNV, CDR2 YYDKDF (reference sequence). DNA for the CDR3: TGTGCCACCAGCATAGGAGGTCCTTCAAATGGCTACACCTTC. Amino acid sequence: CATSIGGPSNGYTF.

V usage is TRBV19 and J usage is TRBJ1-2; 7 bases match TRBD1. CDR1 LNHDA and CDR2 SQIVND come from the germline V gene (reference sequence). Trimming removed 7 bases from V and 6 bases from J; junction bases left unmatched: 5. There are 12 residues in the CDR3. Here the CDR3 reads CASTTGWHGYTF. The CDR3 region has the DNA TGTGCCAGTACGACAGGGTGGCATGGCTACACCTTC.

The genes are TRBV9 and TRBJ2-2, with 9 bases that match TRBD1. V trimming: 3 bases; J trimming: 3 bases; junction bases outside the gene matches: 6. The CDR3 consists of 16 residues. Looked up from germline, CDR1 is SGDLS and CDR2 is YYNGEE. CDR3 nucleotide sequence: TGTGCCAGCAGCGAAACCGGGACAGGGCACACCGGGGAGCTGTTTTTT. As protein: CASSETGTGHTGELFF. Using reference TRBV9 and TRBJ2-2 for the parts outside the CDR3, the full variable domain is DSGVTQTPKHLITATGQRVTLRCSPRSGDLSVYWYQQSLDQGLQFLIQYYNGEERAKGNILERFSAQQFPDLHSELNLSSLELGDSALYFCASSETGTGHTGELFFGEGSRLTVL.

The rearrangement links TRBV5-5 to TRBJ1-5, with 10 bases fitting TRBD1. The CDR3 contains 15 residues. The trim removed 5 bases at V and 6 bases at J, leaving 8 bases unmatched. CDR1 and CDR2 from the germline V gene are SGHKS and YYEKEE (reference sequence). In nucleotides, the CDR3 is TGTGCCAGCAGTTCGGGACAGGGGACTTCTCAGCCCCAGCATTTT. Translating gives CASSSGQGTSQPQHF.

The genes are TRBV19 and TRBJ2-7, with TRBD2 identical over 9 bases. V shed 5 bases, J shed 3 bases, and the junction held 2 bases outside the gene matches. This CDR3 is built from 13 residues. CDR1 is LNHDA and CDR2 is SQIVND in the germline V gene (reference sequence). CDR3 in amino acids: CASSLLAGYEQYF. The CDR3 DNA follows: TGTGCCAGTAGTTTACTAGCGGGCTACGAGCAGTACTTC.

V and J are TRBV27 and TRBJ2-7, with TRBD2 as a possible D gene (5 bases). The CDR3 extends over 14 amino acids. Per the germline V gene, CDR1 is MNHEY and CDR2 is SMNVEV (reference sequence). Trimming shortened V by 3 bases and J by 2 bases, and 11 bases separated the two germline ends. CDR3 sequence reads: CASSFAGPTYEQYF. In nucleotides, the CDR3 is TGTGCCAGCAGTTTTGCGGGTCCAACCTACGAGCAGTACTTC.

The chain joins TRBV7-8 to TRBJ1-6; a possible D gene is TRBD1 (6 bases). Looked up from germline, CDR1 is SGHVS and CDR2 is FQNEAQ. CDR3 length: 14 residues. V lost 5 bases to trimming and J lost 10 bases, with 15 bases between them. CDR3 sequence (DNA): TGTGCCAGCAGCCCGGGACGGACAGCCTCACCCCTCCACTTT. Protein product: CASSPGRTASPLHF.

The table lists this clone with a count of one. The DNA of the CDR3 is TGTGCCAGCAGCCCCAGGGCCGACACTGAAGCTTTCTTT. Protein sequence: CASSPRADTEAFF. This chain connects TRBV7-9 to TRBJ1-1; D is possibly TRBD1 (5 bases). This CDR3 contains 13 residues. Germline lookup yields CDR1 SEHNR and CDR2 FQNEAQ (reference sequence). Trimming pared 5 bases from V and 3 bases from J, leaving 10 bases between.

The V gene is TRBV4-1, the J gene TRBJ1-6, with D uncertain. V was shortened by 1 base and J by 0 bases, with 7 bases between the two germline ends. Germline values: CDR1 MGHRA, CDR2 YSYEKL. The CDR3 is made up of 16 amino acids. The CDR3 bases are TGCGCCAGCAGCCAAGGAGGTAGCTCCTATAATTCACCCCTCCACTTT. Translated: CASSQGGSSYNSPLHF.

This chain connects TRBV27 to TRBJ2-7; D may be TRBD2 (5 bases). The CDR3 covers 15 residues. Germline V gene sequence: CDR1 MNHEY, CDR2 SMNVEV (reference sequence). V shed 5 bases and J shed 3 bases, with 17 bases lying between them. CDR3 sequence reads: CASSPRPGGSYEQYF. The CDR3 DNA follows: TGTGCCAGCAGTCCCCGACCAGGTGGGAGCTACGAGCAGTACTTC.

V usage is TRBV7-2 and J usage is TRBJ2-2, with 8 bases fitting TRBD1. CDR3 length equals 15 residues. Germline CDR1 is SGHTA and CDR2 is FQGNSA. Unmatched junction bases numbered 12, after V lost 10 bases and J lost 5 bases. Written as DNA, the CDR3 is TGTGCCACCGCCCCACAGGGGGTAGGGACCGGGGAGCTGTTTTTT. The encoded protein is CATAPQGVGTGELFF.

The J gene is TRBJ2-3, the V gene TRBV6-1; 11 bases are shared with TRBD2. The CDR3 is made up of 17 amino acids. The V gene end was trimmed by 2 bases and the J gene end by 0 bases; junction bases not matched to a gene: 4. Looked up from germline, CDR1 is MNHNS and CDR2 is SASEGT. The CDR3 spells CASSEMRTSGSTDTQYF. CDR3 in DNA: TGTGCCAGCAGTGAAATGAGGACTAGCGGGAGCACAGATACGCAGTATTTT.